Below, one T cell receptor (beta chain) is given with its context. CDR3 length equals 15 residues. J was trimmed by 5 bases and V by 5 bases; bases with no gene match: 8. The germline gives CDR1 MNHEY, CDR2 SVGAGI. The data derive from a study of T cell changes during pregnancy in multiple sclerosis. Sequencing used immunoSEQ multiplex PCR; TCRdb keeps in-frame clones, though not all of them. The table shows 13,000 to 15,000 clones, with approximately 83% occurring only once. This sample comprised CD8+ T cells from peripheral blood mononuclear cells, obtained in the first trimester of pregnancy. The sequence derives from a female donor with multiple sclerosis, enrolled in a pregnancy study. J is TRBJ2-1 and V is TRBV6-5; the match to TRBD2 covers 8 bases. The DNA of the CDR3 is TGTGCCAGCAGTCCATTGGCGGGAGGAGACAATGAGCAGTTCTTC. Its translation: CASSPLAGGDNEQFF.